Below, one T cell receptor (beta chain) is given with its context. The antigen is undetermined. CDR3 size: 16 residues. CDR1 and CDR2 from the germline V gene are SGHVS and FQNEAQ. The V end was cut by 1 base, the J end by 4 bases, with 11 bases between. Sequenced by immunoSEQ multiplex PCR; TCRdb stores in-frame clones only, minus some. Among approximately 86,000 clones, roughly 92% were seen once, and the ten largest hold approximately 0.4%. This record comes from a study of graft-versus-host responses after intestinal transplantation. Study-wide context: Every recipient underwent anti-thymocyte globulin induction, then tacrolimus and steroids for roughly 3 years.

Study results and caveats: GvH clones appeared in recipient marrow, some first in ileum or blood.

The sequence was obtained from a human donor who was the organ donor for an intestinal transplant. The source material was unstimulated CD8+ T cells sorted from spleen or lymph node cells, sampled before transplant. V usage is TRBV7-8 and J usage is TRBJ1-6, with D unresolved. CDR3 in amino acids: CASSLGSVAYNSPLHF. CDR3 nucleotides: TGTGCCAGCAGCTTAGGATCGGTCGCGTATAATTCACCCCTCCACTTT. Full variable domain (outside the CDR3, taken from reference TRBV7-8 and TRBJ1-6): GAGVSQSPRYKVAKRGQDVALRCDPISGHVSLFWYQQALGQGPEFLTYFQNEAQLDKSGLPSDRFFAERPEGSVSTLKIQRTQQEDSAVYLCASSLGSVAYNSPLHFGNGTRLTVT.